Listed here are 20 T cell receptor beta chains from one sample, sequenced in a study of response to subunit inactivated influenza vaccine. MiXCR, applied by TCRdb to the RT-PCR reads, yields one record per CDR3 protein. There are about 520,000 distinct CDR3 sequences in the sample; roughly 7.6% occur only once, and roughly 14% lies in the top ten. The sequences come from PBMCs from blood, collected 23 months after vaccination. The origin of the receptors is a man aged 50 to 69 who received an inactivated influenza vaccine.

This clonotype was detected only once. V is TRBV7-8 and J is TRBJ2-1, with 7 bases aligning to TRBD1. The trim removed 5 bases at V and 2 bases at J, leaving 9 bases unmatched. The CDR3 sequence is 16 residues long. Germline CDR1 reads SGHVS; CDR2 reads FQNEAQ. The CDR3: CASSIHRDRAYNEQFF. The CDR3 region has the DNA TGTGCCAGCAGCATACACCGGGACAGAGCCTACAATGAGCAGTTCTTC.

Many counts were recorded for this clonotype. The V and J genes are TRBV28 and TRBJ2-1, with TRBD1 identical over 7 bases. Trimming at V came to 7 bases and at J to 0 bases, leaving 6 bases not matched to a gene. CDR1 is MDHEN and CDR2 is SYDVKM in the germline V gene. This CDR3 spans 15 amino acids. The CDR3 nucleotides read TGTGCCAGCACTACCGGGACAGCCTCCTACAATGAGCAGTTCTTC. Its protein is CASTTGTASYNEQFF.

Ten or more counts support this clonotype. This chain uses TRBV11-1 with TRBJ2-3; D is undetermined. CDR1 SGHAT and CDR2 FQDESV come from the germline V gene (reference sequence). Trimming cost V 5 bases and J 4 bases, with 7 bases left between them. The CDR3 is 12 residues long. CDR3 in DNA: TGTGCCAGCAGCCGGATCGCAGATACGCAGTATTTT. Its translation: CASSRIADTQYF.

In this sample, this clonotype turned up many times. V usage is TRBV7-3 and J usage is TRBJ2-1; 12 bases are shared with TRBD1. Unmatched junction bases numbered 11, after V lost 5 bases and J lost 9 bases. CDR1 is SGHTA and CDR2 is FQGTGA in the germline V gene. The CDR3 runs to 16 residues. The CDR3 DNA follows: TGTGCCAGCAGCCCCTCCGGGACAGGGGGCCTGGGTGAGCAGTTCTTC. Amino acids: CASSPSGTGGLGEQFF.

In this sample, this clonotype turned up many times. V gene TRBV7-2 combines with J gene TRBJ1-2, with 7 bases aligning to TRBD1. The CDR3 sequence is 14 residues long. V trimming: 5 bases; J trimming: 5 bases; junction bases outside the gene matches: 8. Per the germline V gene, CDR1 is SGHTA and CDR2 is FQGNSA. The CDR3 sequence is CASSQGTAPYGYTF. CDR3 coding DNA: TGTGCCAGCAGCCAAGGGACAGCTCCGTATGGCTACACCTTC.

The sample holds many counts of this clonotype. The chain joins TRBV20-1 to TRBJ2-1; D might be TRBD2 (6 bases). V shed 4 bases and J shed 4 bases, with 8 bases lying between them. CDR1 and CDR2 (germline): DFQATT, SNEGSKA (reference sequence). CDR3 length: 12 amino acids. CDR3 sequence: CSAIRGYNEQFF. CDR3 coding DNA: TGCAGTGCTATCCGGGGGTACAATGAGCAGTTCTTC.

The table lists this clonotype with many counts. V and J are TRBV6-1 and TRBJ2-1; D is perhaps TRBD2 (6 bases). V lost 3 bases to trimming and J lost 4 bases, with 13 bases between them. The length of the CDR3 is 15 residues. From germline, CDR1 is MNHNS and CDR2 SASEGT. CDR3 sequence (DNA): TGTGCCAGCAGTGAGCAGGCGGGGAGTTACAATGAGCAGTTCTTC. This translates into CASSEQAGSYNEQFF.

The gene calls are TRBV5-1 and TRBJ2-7; D not certain. The germline CDR1 and CDR2 sequences are SGHRS and YFSETQ. V was pared by 0 bases and J by 3 bases, with 7 bases between. The CDR3 is 13 amino acids. The CDR3 spells CASSLGANYEQYF. The CDR3 DNA is TGCGCCAGCAGCTTGGGGGCCAACTACGAGCAGTACTTC. Combining the CDR3 with reference TRBV5-1 and TRBJ2-7 gives the whole variable domain KAGVTQTPRYLIKTRGQQVTLSCSPISGHRSVSWYQQTPGQGLQFLFEYFSETQRNKGNFPGRFSGRQFSNSRSEMNVSTLELGDSALYLCASSLGANYEQYFGPGTRLTVT.

In its sample, this clonotype was seen many times. The rearrangement joins TRBV12-3 or TRBV12-4 to TRBJ2-1; D ambiguous. Trimming left V 1 base short and J 10 bases short, with 8 bases between. This CDR3 has 12 residues. CDR3 region: CASSLGTREQFF. For the CDR3, the DNA is TGTGCCAGCAGTTTAGGTACCAGGGAGCAGTTCTTC.

This clonotype showed up just a few times. The V and J genes are TRBV12-3 or TRBV12-4 and TRBJ2-1; 11 nucleotides match TRBD2. CDR3 size: 17 residues. The J segment lost 0 bases and the V segment lost 6 bases, leaving 7 bases of the junction unmatched. CDR3 in amino acids: CASRPGLAESSYNEQFF. The CDR3 DNA sequence: TGTGCCAGCAGGCCGGGACTAGCGGAAAGCTCCTACAATGAGCAGTTCTTC.

This clonotype was seen only a few times. The genes are TRBV5-6 and TRBJ2-7; D may be TRBD2 (6 bases). The V gene lost 0 bases and the J gene lost 7 bases, with 20 bases spanning the gap. From germline, CDR1 is SGHDT and CDR2 YYEEEE. CDR3 length: 16 residues. The CDR3 coding sequence is TGTGCCAGCAGCTTGGGTGCCCTCGCGGCGGCGGGGGAGCAGTACTTC. This encodes CASSLGALAAAGEQYF.

In this sample, this clonotype turned up a few times. This chain joins TRBV7-2 and TRBJ1-6, with 9 bases matching TRBD1. Germline loops: CDR1 SGHTA, CDR2 FQGNSA. Trimming at V came to 0 bases and at J to 9 bases, leaving 3 bases not matched to a gene. The CDR3 has 15 residues. CDR3 protein: CASSLAVQGASPLHF. In DNA, the CDR3 is TGTGCCAGCAGCTTAGCCGTACAGGGGGCTTCACCCCTCCACTTT. Full variable domain (remainder filled in from reference TRBV7-2 and TRBJ1-6): GAGVSQSPSNKVTEKGKDVELRCDPISGHTALYWYRQSLGQGLEFLIYFQGNSAPDKSGLPSDRFSAERTGGSVSTLTIQRTQQEDSAVYLCASSLAVQGASPLHFGNGTRLTVT.

This clonotype was picked up many times. The DNA for the CDR3 is TGTGCCAGTAGTATAGCGGGCAGGAATGAGCAGTTCTTC. This gives the protein CASSIAGRNEQFF. V usage is TRBV19 and J usage is TRBJ2-1; no definite D call. Germline-derived CDR1 and CDR2 are LNHDA and SQIVND (reference sequence). CDR3 length equals 13 residues. Trimming cost V 1 base and J 7 bases, with 8 bases left between them.

The rearrangement uses TRBV7-2 and TRBJ2-5, with 13 bases aligning to TRBD2. J was trimmed by 2 bases and V by 4 bases; bases with no gene match: 4. Germline CDR1 is SGHTA and CDR2 is FQGNSA. This CDR3 comprises 16 residues. This chain's CDR3 is CASSYPGLAGQETQYF. CDR3 nucleotides: TGTGCCAGCAGCTACCCGGGACTAGCGGGGCAAGAGACCCAGTACTTC.

This rearrangement joins TRBV30 to TRBJ2-1; 9 bases are a match to TRBD2. The CDR3 runs to 13 residues. V lost 3 bases, J lost 8 bases, and 5 bases stayed unmatched. Germline CDR1 and CDR2: GTSNPN and SVGIG (reference sequence). The CDR3 reads CAWRREGRDEQFF. In DNA form, the CDR3 reads TGTGCCTGGAGGCGGGAGGGAAGGGATGAGCAGTTCTTC.

This chain uses TRBV5-1 with TRBJ2-1, with 9 bases matching TRBD2. The germline gives CDR1 SGHRS, CDR2 YFSETQ. This CDR3 comprises 15 residues. V dropped 0 bases and J dropped 6; count of bases not matched to a gene: 4. The CDR3 loop reads CASSLEGGRGNEQFF. The CDR3, as DNA: TGCGCCAGCAGCTTGGAAGGCGGGAGGGGCAATGAGCAGTTCTTC.

This clonotype was seen more than once but under ten times. The V gene is TRBV3-1, the J gene TRBJ2-5, with D perhaps TRBD2 (7 bases). Germline loops: CDR1 LGHDT, CDR2 YNNKEL (reference sequence). V lost 0 bases, J lost 5 bases, and 19 bases lay in between. The length of the CDR3 is 17 residues. The CDR3 bases are TGTGCCAGCAGCCAAGAAACTAGCGTAAGGGGGAGGGAGACCCAGTACTTC. Protein product: CASSQETSVRGRETQYF.

The CDR3 DNA sequence: TGTGCCAGCAGCTTAGCACCGGTATCCGAGCAGTACTTC. This sequence encodes CASSLAPVSEQYF. The rearrangement joins TRBV7-2 to TRBJ2-7; D remains ambiguous. V lost 0 bases, J lost 6 bases, and 9 bases lay in between. The CDR3 has 13 amino acids. Per germline, CDR1 SGHTA and CDR2 FQGNSA.

This clonotype was picked up a small number of times. This chain connects TRBV7-9 to TRBJ2-5; D may be TRBD2 (5 bases). Germline CDR1 and CDR2: SEHNR and FQNEAQ (reference sequence). The CDR3 covers 14 residues. Between the trimmed V and J ends, which lost 1 base and 6 bases, there was a span of 12 bases. CDR3 in DNA: TGTGCCAGCAGCTTAGATACTAGTATACAGACCCAGTACTTC. It specifies CASSLDTSIQTQYF.

A few counts support this clonotype. This chain uses TRBV4-3 with TRBJ2-5; D tentatively fits TRBD1 or TRBD2 (6 bases each). The V end was cut by 0 bases, the J end by 4 bases, with 12 bases between. There are 15 residues in the CDR3. CDR1 is LGHNA and CDR2 is YSLEER in the germline V gene. CDR3 sequence reads: CASSQDGGGGETQYF. The CDR3 DNA reads as TGCGCCAGCAGCCAAGATGGCGGAGGGGGAGAGACCCAGTACTTC.